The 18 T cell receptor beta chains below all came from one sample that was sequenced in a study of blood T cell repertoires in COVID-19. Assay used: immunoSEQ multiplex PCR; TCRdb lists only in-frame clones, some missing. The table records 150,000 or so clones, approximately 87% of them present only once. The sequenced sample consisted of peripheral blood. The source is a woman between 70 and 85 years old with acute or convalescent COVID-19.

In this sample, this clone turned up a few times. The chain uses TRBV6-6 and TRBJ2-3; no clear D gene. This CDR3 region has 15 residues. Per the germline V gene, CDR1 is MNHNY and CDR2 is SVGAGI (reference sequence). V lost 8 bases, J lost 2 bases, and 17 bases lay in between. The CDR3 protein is CASLPGQAYTDTQYF. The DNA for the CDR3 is TGTGCCAGCCTACCTGGGCAGGCCTACACAGATACGCAGTATTTT.

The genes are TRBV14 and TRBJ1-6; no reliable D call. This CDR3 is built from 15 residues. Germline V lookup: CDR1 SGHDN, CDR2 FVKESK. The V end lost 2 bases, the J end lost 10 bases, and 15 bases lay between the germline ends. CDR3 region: CASSQLAREDSPLHF. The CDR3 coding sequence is TGTGCCAGCAGCCAATTGGCGCGGGAGGACTCACCCCTCCACTTT.

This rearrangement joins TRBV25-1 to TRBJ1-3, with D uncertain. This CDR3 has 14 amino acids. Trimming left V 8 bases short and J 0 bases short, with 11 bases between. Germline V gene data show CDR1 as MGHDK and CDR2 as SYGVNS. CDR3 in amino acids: CASGSAGSGNTIYF. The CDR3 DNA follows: TGTGCCAGCGGAAGCGCGGGCTCTGGAAACACCATATATTTT.

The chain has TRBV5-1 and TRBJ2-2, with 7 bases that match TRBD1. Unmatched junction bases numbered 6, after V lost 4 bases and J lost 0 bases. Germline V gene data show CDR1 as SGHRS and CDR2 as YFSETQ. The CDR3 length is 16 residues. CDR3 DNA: TGCGCCAGCAGCGGCCGACAGGGCGCGAACACCGGGGAGCTGTTTTTT. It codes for CASSGRQGANTGELFF.

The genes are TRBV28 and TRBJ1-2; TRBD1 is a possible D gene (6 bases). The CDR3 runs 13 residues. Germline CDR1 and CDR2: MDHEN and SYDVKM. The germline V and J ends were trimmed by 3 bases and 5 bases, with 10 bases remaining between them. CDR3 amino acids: CASSFPQGYGYTF. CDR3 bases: TGTGCCAGCAGTTTCCCCCAGGGGTATGGCTACACCTTC.

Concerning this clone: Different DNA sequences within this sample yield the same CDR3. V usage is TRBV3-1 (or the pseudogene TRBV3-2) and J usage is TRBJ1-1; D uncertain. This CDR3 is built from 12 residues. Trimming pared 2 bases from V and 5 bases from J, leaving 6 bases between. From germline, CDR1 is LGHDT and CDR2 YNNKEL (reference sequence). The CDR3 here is CASSQTDTEAFF. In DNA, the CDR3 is TGTGCCAGCAGCCAAACAGATACTGAAGCTTTCTTT.

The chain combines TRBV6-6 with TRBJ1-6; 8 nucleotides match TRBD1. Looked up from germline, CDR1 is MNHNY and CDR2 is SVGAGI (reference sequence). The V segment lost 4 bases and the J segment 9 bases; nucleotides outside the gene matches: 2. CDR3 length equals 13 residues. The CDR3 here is CASSSTGGSPLHF. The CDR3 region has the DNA TGTGCCAGCAGTTCAACAGGGGGTTCACCCCTCCACTTT.

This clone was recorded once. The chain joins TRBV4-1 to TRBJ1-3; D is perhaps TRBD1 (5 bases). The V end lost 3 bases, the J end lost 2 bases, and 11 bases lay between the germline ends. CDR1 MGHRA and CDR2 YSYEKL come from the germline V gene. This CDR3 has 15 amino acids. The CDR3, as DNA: TGCGCCAGCAGCCAGACGACAGCACCTGGAAACACCATATATTTT. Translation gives CASSQTTAPGNTIYF.

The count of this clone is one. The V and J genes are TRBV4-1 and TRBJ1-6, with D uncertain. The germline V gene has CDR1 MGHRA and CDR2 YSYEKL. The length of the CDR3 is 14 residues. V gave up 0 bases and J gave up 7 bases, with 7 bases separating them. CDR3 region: CASSQDPGNSPLHF. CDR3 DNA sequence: TGCGCCAGCAGCCAAGATCCGGGGAATTCACCCCTCCACTTT.

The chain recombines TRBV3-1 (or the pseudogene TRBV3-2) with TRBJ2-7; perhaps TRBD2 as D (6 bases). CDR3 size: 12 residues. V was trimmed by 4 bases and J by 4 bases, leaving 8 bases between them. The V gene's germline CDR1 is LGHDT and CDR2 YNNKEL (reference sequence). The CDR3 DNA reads TGTGCCAGCAGCCTGGGGGGTTACGAGCAGTACTTC. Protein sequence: CASSLGGYEQYF.

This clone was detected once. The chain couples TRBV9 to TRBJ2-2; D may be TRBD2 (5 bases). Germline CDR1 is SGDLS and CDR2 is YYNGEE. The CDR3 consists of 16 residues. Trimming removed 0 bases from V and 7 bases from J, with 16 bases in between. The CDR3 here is CASSVAEGLLHGELFF. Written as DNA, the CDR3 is TGTGCCAGCAGCGTAGCAGAGGGCCTCCTTCACGGGGAGCTGTTTTTT. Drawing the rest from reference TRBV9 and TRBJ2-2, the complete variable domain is DSGVTQTPKHLITATGQRVTLRCSPRSGDLSVYWYQQSLDQGLQFLIQYYNGEERAKGNILERFSAQQFPDLHSELNLSSLELGDSALYFCASSVAEGLLHGELFFGEGSRLTVL.

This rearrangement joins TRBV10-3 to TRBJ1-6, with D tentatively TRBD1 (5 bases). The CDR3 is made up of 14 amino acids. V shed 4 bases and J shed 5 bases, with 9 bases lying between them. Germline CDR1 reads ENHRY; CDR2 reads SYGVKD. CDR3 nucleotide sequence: TGTGCCATCAGTGTGGGGGGGGATAATTCACCCCTCCACTTT. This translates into CAISVGGDNSPLHF.

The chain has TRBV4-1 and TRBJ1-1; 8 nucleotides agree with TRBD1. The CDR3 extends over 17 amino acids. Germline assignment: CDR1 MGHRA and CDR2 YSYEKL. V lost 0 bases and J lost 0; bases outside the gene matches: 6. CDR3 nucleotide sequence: TGCGCCAGCAGCCAAGATCTGGACAGGGTGATGAACACTGAAGCTTTCTTT. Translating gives CASSQDLDRVMNTEAFF.

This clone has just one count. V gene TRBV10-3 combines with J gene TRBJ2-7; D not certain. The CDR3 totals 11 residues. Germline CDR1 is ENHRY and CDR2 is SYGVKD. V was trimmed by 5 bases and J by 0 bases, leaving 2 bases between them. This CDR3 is CAISRSYEQYF. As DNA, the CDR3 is TGTGCCATCAGTCGCTCCTACGAGCAGTACTTC.

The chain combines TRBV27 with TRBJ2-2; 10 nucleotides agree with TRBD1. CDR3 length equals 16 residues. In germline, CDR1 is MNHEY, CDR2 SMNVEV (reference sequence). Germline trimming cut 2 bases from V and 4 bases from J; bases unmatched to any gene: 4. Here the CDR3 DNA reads TGTGCCAGCAGTTTACTTGGACAGGGGGTCACCGGGGAGCTGTTTTTT. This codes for CASSLLGQGVTGELFF.

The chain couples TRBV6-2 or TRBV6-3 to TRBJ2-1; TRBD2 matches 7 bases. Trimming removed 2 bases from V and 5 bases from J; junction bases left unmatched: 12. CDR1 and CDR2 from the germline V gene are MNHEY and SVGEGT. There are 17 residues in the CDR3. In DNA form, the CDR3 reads TGTGCCAGCAGTTACGGGCCGGGAGGTAGGGGTAACAATGAGCAGTTCTTC. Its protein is CASSYGPGGRGNNEQFF.

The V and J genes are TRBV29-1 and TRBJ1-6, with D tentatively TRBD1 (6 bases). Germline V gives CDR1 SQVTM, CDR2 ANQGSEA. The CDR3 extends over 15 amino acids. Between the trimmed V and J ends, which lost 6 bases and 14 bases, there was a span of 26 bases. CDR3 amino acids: CSVARGGPRFGSLHF. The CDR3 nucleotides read TGCAGCGTAGCACGGGGGGGGCCGCGTTTTGGGTCCCTCCACTTT.

CDR3 bases: TGTGCCAGCAGTATAGGAGCCTCGAACACCGGGGAGCTGTTTTTT. Residues: CASSIGASNTGELFF. The V and J genes are TRBV6-5 and TRBJ2-2; no definite D call. Germline-derived CDR1 and CDR2 are MNHEY and SVGAGI. V was trimmed by 5 bases and J by 0 bases, leaving 10 bases between them. This CDR3 comprises 15 residues.